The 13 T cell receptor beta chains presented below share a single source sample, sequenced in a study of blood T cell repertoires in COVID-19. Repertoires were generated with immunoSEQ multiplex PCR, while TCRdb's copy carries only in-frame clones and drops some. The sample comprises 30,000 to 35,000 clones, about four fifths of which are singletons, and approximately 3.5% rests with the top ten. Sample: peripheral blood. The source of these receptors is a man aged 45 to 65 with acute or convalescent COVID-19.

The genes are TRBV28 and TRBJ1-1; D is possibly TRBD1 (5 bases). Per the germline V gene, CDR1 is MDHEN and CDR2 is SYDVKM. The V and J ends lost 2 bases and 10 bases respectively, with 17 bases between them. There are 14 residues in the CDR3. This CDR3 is CASSLIATASGAFF. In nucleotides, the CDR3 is TGTGCCAGCAGTTTAATTGCGACAGCCTCTGGAGCTTTCTTT.

CDR3 residues: CASSQDTRTPSYEQYF. As DNA, the CDR3 is TGTGCCAGCAGCCAAGATACCCGGACACCCTCCTACGAGCAGTACTTC. V gene TRBV3-1 (or the pseudogene TRBV3-2) combines with J gene TRBJ2-7, with D possibly TRBD1 on 5 matching bases. CDR3 length equals 16 residues. Germline V gene lookup returns CDR1 LGHDT and CDR2 YNNKEL (reference sequence). V gave up 0 bases and J gave up 0 bases, with 12 bases separating them.

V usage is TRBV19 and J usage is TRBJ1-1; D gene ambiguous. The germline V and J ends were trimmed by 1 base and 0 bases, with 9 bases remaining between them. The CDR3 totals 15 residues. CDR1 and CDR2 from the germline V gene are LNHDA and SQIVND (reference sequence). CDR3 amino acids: CASSIVGSMNTEAFF. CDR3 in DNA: TGTGCCAGTAGTATAGTGGGCAGCATGAACACTGAAGCTTTCTTT.

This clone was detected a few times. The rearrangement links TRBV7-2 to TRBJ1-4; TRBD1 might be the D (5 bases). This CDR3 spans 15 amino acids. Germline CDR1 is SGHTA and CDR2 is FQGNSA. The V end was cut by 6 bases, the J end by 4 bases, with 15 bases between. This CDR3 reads CASRFRGSGNEKLFF. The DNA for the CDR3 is TGTGCCAGCAGGTTTAGGGGCTCCGGTAATGAAAAACTGTTTTTT.

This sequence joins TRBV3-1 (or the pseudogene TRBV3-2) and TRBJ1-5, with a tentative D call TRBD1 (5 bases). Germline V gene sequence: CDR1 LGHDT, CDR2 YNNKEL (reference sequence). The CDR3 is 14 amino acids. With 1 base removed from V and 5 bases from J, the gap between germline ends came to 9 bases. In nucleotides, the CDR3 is TGTGCCAGCAGCCAAGGAACAGGACATCAGCCCCAGCATTTT. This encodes CASSQGTGHQPQHF.

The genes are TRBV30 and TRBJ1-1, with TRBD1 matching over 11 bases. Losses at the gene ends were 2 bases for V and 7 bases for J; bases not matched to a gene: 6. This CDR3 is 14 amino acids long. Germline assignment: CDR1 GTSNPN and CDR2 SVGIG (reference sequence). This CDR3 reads CAWSRTGGLGEAFF. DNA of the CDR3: TGTGCCTGGAGTAGGACAGGGGGCCTGGGTGAAGCTTTCTTT.

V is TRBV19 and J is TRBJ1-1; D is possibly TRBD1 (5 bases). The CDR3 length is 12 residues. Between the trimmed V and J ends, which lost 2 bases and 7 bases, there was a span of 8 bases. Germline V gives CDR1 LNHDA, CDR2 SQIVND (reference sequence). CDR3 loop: CASSIRGSEAFF. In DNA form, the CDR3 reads TGTGCCAGTAGTATACGGGGGAGTGAAGCTTTCTTT.

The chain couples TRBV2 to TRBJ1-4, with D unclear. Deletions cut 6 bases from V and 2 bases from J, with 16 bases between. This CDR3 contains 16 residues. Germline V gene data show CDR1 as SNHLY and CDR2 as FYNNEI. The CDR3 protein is CASSFDGIRTNEKLFF. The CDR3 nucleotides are TGTGCCAGCAGCTTCGACGGGATTAGGACTAATGAAAAACTGTTTTTT.

This CDR3 reads CASSSTPPGGDEKLFF. The CDR3 nucleotides read TGTGCCAGCTCTAGTACCCCGCCCGGGGGGGATGAAAAACTGTTTTTT. The rearrangement links TRBV18 to TRBJ1-4, with D possibly TRBD1 on 5 matching bases. The CDR3 is made up of 16 amino acids. The V end lost 6 bases, the J end lost 6 bases, and 20 bases lay between the germline ends. Germline V gene lookup returns CDR1 KGHSH and CDR2 LQKENI.

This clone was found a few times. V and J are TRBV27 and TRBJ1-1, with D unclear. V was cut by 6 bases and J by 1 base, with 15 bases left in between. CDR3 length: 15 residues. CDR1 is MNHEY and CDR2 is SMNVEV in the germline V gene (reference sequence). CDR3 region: CASRPYRGSNTEAFF. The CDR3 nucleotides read TGTGCCAGCAGGCCCTACCGCGGATCGAACACTGAAGCTTTCTTT.

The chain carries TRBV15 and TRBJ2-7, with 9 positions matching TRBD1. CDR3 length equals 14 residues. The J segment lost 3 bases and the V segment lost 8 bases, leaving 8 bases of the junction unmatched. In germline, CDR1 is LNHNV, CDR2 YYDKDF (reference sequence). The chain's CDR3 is CATRDTGQGYEQYF. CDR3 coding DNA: TGTGCCACCCGGGACACGGGACAGGGCTACGAGCAGTACTTC.

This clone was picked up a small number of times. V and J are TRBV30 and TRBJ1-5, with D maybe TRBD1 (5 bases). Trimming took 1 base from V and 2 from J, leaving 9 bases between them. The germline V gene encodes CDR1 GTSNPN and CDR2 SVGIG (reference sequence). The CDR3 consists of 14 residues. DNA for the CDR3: TGTGCCTGGAGTGGTGGGGGGGGCAATCAGCCCCAGCATTTT. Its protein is CAWSGGGGNQPQHF.

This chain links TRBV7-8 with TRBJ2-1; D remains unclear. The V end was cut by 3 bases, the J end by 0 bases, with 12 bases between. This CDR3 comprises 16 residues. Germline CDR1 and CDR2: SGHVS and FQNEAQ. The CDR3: CASSFQYLRSYNEQFF. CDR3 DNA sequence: TGTGCCAGCAGCTTTCAGTACCTCCGCTCCTACAATGAGCAGTTCTTC. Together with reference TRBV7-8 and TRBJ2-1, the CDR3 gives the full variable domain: GAGVSQSPRYKVAKRGQDVALRCDPISGHVSLFWYQQALGQGPEFLTYFQNEAQLDKSGLPSDRFFAERPEGSVSTLKIQRTQQEDSAVYLCASSFQYLRSYNEQFFGPGTRLTVL.